A selection of T cell receptor beta chains follows, all from one sample in a study of blood T cell repertoires in COVID-19. Only in-frame clones appear in the TCRdb table, and some are missing; sequencing was by immunoSEQ multiplex PCR. The data hold about 480,000 clones, with about 89% observed a single time. The sample was peripheral blood. The receptors here all came from a woman in her 50s with COVID-19, enrolled during active disease. The CDR3 runs from the conserved cysteine through the conserved F or W. A D gene is named only where the DNA matches it firmly. Size is stated for part of the rows, as once, few or many counts, or as a class when the clone is expanded.

J gene	D gene	CDR3 length	V gene	clone size	CDR3 DNA	CDR3 protein
TRBJ1-1	TRBD1	20	TRBV7-6	once	TGTGCCAGCAGCTTAACTGCCCACCTTCGGGACAGCCCAACAAACACTGAAGCTTTCTTT	CASSLTAHLRDSPTNTEAFF
TRBJ1-4	TRBD1	13	TRBV5-4	NA	TGTGCCAGCAGCTCGGACAGGGACGAAAAACTGTTTTTT	CASSSDRDEKLFF
TRBJ1-2	TRBD1	16	TRBV6-5	few	TGTGCCAGCAGTTACAGGCCGGGACAGGGTCTCTATGGCTACACCTTC	CASSYRPGQGLYGYTF
TRBJ2-5	NA	14	TRBV9	NA	TGTGCCAGCAGCGTACTCCTAACGGGGGAGACCCAGTACTTC	CASSVLLTGETQYF
TRBJ1-3	NA	14	TRBV30	NA	TGTGCCGGAGGATTCGTGGACTCTGGAAACACCATATATTTT	CAGGFVDSGNTIYF
TRBJ2-7	NA	14	TRBV9	NA	TGTGCCAGCAGCGTAATGGCGGGGACCTACGAGCAGTACTTC	CASSVMAGTYEQYF
TRBJ1-5	TRBD1	14	TRBV12-5	NA	TGTGCTAGTGGTCCCGGACAGGTTAGGCAGCCCCAGCATTTT	CASGPGQVRQPQHF
TRBJ2-1	TRBD2	15	TRBV7-9	NA	TGTGCCAGCACCCAACGCGGGAGCTCCTACAATGAGCAGTTCTTC	CASTQRGSSYNEQFF
TRBJ2-3	NA	15	TRBV6-5	NA	TGTGCCAGCGGCAATCCTTACCTTAGCACAGATACGCAGTATTTT	CASGNPYLSTDTQYF
TRBJ2-7	NA	13	TRBV28	NA	TGTGCCAGCACCCTATACAGCTCCTACGAGCAGTACTTC	CASTLYSSYEQYF
TRBJ1-5	TRBD1	16	TRBV5-1	NA	TGCGCCAGCAGCTTGGGGGACAGGGGGTTTGATCAGCCCCAGCATTTT	CASSLGDRGFDQPQHF
TRBJ1-3	NA	17	TRBV19	NA	TGTGCCAGTAGTGGCCGTCCAGGGATCCTCTCTGGAAACACCATATATTTT	CASSGRPGILSGNTIYF
TRBJ2-7	NA	14	TRBV12-5	once	TGTGCTAGTGGTCCCTCGACAGGTGTTTACGAGCAGTACTTC	CASGPSTGVYEQYF
TRBJ2-3	TRBD2	16	TRBV28	NA	TGTGCCAGCAGTTCCCCCAGCGGGGTAAGCACAGATACGCAGTATTTT	CASSSPSGVSTDTQYF
TRBJ1-6	TRBD1	15	TRBV13	NA	TGTGCCAGCAGCTCCCGACAGGGGGGGGATTCACCCCTCCACTTT	CASSSRQGGDSPLHF
TRBJ2-1	NA	17	TRBV12-5	NA	TGTGCTAGTGGTTTACAAGGGGTCCGAAGGTCCTACAATGAGCAGTTCTTC	CASGLQGVRRSYNEQFF
TRBJ1-6	TRBD1	13	TRBV10-3	NA	TGTGCCACCCGGGACAGGGAAGATTCACCCCTCCACTTT	CATRDREDSPLHF
TRBJ1-1	NA	13	TRBV25-1	NA	TGTGCCAGCAGTGACGGGGGGGACACTGAAGCTTTCTTT	CASSDGGDTEAFF
TRBJ1-6	NA	16	TRBV10-3	NA	TGTGCCATCAGTGAGTTCTCGGGGGTTAGGGATTCACCCCTCCACTTT	CAISEFSGVRDSPLHF
TRBJ1-5	TRBD1	15	TRBV30	NA	TGTGCCTGGACCCCCGGACAGGGAGGCAATCAGCCCCAGCATTTT	CAWTPGQGGNQPQHF
TRBJ1-2	NA	13	TRBV12-3/TRBV12-4	NA	TGTGCCAGCGGCGACGAGGGTTTCTATGGCTACACCTTC	CASGDEGFYGYTF
TRBJ2-3	TRBD2	16	TRBV27	once	TGTGCCAGCAGTTCCCTAGCGGGGGGGAGAACAGATACGCAGTATTTT	CASSSLAGGRTDTQYF
TRBJ2-2	NA	13	TRBV12-3/TRBV12-4	few	TGTGCCAGCACCCTTCAGTTAACCGGGGAGCTGTTTTTT	CASTLQLTGELFF
TRBJ1-1	NA	13	TRBV6-5	few	TGTGCCAGCAGCTTCAGGGCTAACACTGAAGCTTTCTTT	CASSFRANTEAFF
TRBJ2-3	TRBD2	16	TRBV24-1	NA	TGTGCCACCGGGCTAGCGGGGGGCCTTTCCACAGATACGCAGTATTTT	CATGLAGGLSTDTQYF
TRBJ1-2	NA	13	TRBV19	NA	TGTGCCAGTAGTATATCAGGGGTCGATGGCTACACCTTC	CASSISGVDGYTF
TRBJ1-2	NA	14	TRBV5-1	NA	TGCGCCAGCAGCTTGGCCGGACAGCTCTATGGCTACACCTTC	CASSLAGQLYGYTF
TRBJ1-2	NA	13	TRBV6-5	few	TGTGCCAGCAGTAGGGGGGGGAACTATGGCTACACCTTC	CASSRGGNYGYTF
TRBJ2-7	TRBD1	13	TRBV5-1	NA	TGCGCCAGCATCCCGGGACAGGGCTACGAGCAGTACTTC	CASIPGQGYEQYF
TRBJ1-5	NA	16	TRBV4-1	NA	TGCGCCAGCAGCCAACAGACAAGGGGTAGCAATCAGCCCCAGCATTTT	CASSQQTRGSNQPQHF
TRBJ1-6	NA	13	TRBV12-5	NA	TGTGCTAGTGGTTTGGCGACTGATTCACCCCTCCACTTT	CASGLATDSPLHF
TRBJ1-1	TRBD1	14	TRBV15	NA	TGTGCCACCAGCAAATGGGACAGGGAAACTGAAGCTTTCTTT	CATSKWDRETEAFF
TRBJ1-1	NA	14	TRBV12-5	NA	TGTGCTAGTGTCCGCCCCGGGGTGAACACTGAAGCTTTCTTT	CASVRPGVNTEAFF
TRBJ2-5	NA	16	TRBV7-9	NA	TGTGCCAGCAGCTTAAATAGGTGGGGAGAACAAGAGACCCAGTACTTC	CASSLNRWGEQETQYF
TRBJ1-1	TRBD1	15	TRBV4-1	NA	TGCGCCAGCTCACGGACAGGCCAGAACGGCGCTGAAGCTTTCTTT	CASSRTGQNGAEAFF
TRBJ1-2	TRBD1	17	TRBV11-2	NA	TGTGCCAGCAGCTTAGACTCAGGGACAGCTACTAACTATGGCTACACCTTC	CASSLDSGTATNYGYTF
TRBJ2-7	NA	14	TRBV5-5	NA	TGTGCCAGCAGCTTAAGGACAGACACCTACGAGCAGTACTTC	CASSLRTDTYEQYF
TRBJ1-3	NA	16	TRBV5-1	NA	TGCGCCAGCAGCCCGCGGGGAACGGACGTGGGAAACACCATATATTTT	CASSPRGTDVGNTIYF
TRBJ1-3	NA	15	TRBV20-1	NA	TGCAGTGCTAGTCCGACCAGGGTGGGAGGAAACACCATATATTTT	CSASPTRVGGNTIYF
TRBJ2-1	NA	13	TRBV7-7	NA	TGTGCCAGCAGCTTAGGGACGGGGGATGAGCAGTTCTTC	CASSLGTGDEQFF
TRBJ2-3	NA	15	TRBV13	NA	TGTGCCAGCAGCTCCCACCAGGGTATGGAAGATACGCAGTATTTT	CASSSHQGMEDTQYF
TRBJ1-5	NA	15	TRBV6-5	NA	TGTGCCAGCAGTCCTACAGGGATTAGCAATCAGCCCCAGCATTTT	CASSPTGISNQPQHF
TRBJ2-1	TRBD2	15	TRBV18	many	TGTGCCAGCTCACCGGGACTAGCGGGAAGTGGTGAGCAGTTCTTC	CASSPGLAGSGEQFF
TRBJ1-1	NA	14	TRBV5-6	few	TGTGCCAGCAGCCCCGGACTGATGAACACTGAAGCTTTCTTT	CASSPGLMNTEAFF
TRBJ1-3	TRBD1	17	TRBV5-3	NA	TGTGCCAGAAGCTTGGGGGGGACAGGGCCCTCTGGAAACACCATATATTTT	CARSLGGTGPSGNTIYF
TRBJ1-2	NA	14	TRBV6-5	NA	TGTGCCAGCAGACAAGGGGATGCCTACTATGGCTACACCTTC	CASRQGDAYYGYTF
TRBJ1-2	NA	12	TRBV5-1	NA	TGCGCCAGCAGCTTGGACGTCGAGGGCTACACCTTC	CASSLDVEGYTF
TRBJ2-1	NA	16	TRBV5-1	NA	TGCGCCAGCAGCCCCGCCCCGCGACTCGCCTACAATGAGCAGTTCTTC	CASSPAPRLAYNEQFF
TRBJ2-5	NA	12	TRBV2	NA	TGTGCCAGCAGGCCGGGCGGGGAGACCCAGTACTTC	CASRPGGETQYF
TRBJ1-1	NA	15	TRBV5-1	NA	TGCGCCAGCAGCCTATTGACAGGAACGAACACTGAAGCTTTCTTT	CASSLLTGTNTEAFF
TRBJ2-1	TRBD2	14	TRBV24-1	NA	TGTGCCACCAGTGATAACACGGGGGGGAATGAGCAGTTCTTC	CATSDNTGGNEQFF
TRBJ1-5	NA	12	TRBV6-5	NA	TGTGCCAGTTCCAGAACCAATCAGCCCCAGCATTTT	CASSRTNQPQHF